This is a list of T cell receptor beta chains from one sample in a study of T cell responses to AZD1222 COVID-19 vaccine. Produced via immunoSEQ multiplex PCR; TCRdb's table is partial and in-frame only. In the table there are roughly 26,000 clones, about 88% of which are singletons. This sample comprised peripheral blood, obtained 28 days after the second AZD1222 dose. These receptors were taken from an adult who received the AZD1222 COVID-19 vaccine. The CDR3 runs from the conserved cysteine through the conserved F or W. A D gene is named only where the DNA matches it firmly. For some rows the clone size is stated as once, few or many, or as a class when expanded; others skip it.

j_call,v_call,d_call,clone_size,cdr3_nt,cdr3_aa
TRBJ2-1,TRBV6-2/TRBV6-3,TRBD2,-,TGTGCCAGCAGTTACGGAGCGGGGGGGATCAATGAGCAGTTCTTC,CASSYGAGGINEQFF
TRBJ1-3,TRBV19,-,-,TGTGCCAGTAGTCCATCACGACGGGTTTCTGGAAACACCATATATTTT,CASSPSRRVSGNTIYF
TRBJ2-5,TRBV4-3,-,-,TGCGCCAGCAGCCAAGATGTCAGGACCCTGGGGGAGACCCAGTACTTC,CASSQDVRTLGETQYF
TRBJ2-1,TRBV4-2,TRBD2,-,TGTGCCAGCAGCCTTTCTAGCGGGGGGGCTATCAATGAGCAGTTCTTC,CASSLSSGGAINEQFF
TRBJ2-3,TRBV7-2,-,once,TGTGCCAGCAGCTCACCCGGGACTACAGATACGCAGTATTTT,CASSSPGTTDTQYF
TRBJ1-1,TRBV7-2,-,-,TGTGCCAGCAGCTGGCACAGGGAGAACACTGAAGCTTTCTTT,CASSWHRENTEAFF
TRBJ1-2,TRBV7-2,-,-,TGTGCCAGCAGCCCTCAAACCGTCGGGGGCGGCTACACCTTC,CASSPQTVGGGYTF
TRBJ1-6,TRBV5-6,-,once,TGTGCCAGCAGCGCACGCTCACAGGGTTCGGCCCTCCACTTT,CASSARSQGSALHF
TRBJ1-6,TRBV3-1/TRBV3-2,TRBD1,few,TGTGCCAGCAGCCCCCAAGGGGGCGGAAATAATTCACCCCTCCACTTT,CASSPQGGGNNSPLHF
TRBJ2-3,TRBV5-4,TRBD1,few,TGTGCCAGCAGCCCCACAGGGGGCACAGATACGCAGTATTTT,CASSPTGGTDTQYF
TRBJ1-1,TRBV7-2,-,once,TGTGCCAGCGTCAGCAACACTGAAGCTTTCTTT,CASVSNTEAFF
TRBJ1-6,TRBV4-3,-,once,TGCGCCAGCAGCCAAGTATGGACAGAAGGTAATTCACCCCTCCACTTT,CASSQVWTEGNSPLHF
TRBJ2-3,TRBV6-5,-,-,TGTGCCAGCAGTCCAATGGGGACGCAGTATTTT,CASSPMGTQYF
TRBJ1-3,TRBV6-2/TRBV6-3,-,-,TGTGCCAGCAGTCGCCAAACCCGAAACACCATATATTTT,CASSRQTRNTIYF
TRBJ2-7,TRBV10-1,-,medium-sized,TGCGCCAGCAGTGAGTCGAGGGACGAGCAGTACTTC,CASSESRDEQYF
TRBJ2-7,TRBV7-3,-,-,TGTGCCAGCAGCTTCTCGCAAAACTACGAGCAGTACTTC,CASSFSQNYEQYF
TRBJ2-4,TRBV20-1,-,-,TGCAGTGCTTTCCAGGAAATTCAGTACTTC,CSAFQEIQYF
TRBJ2-3,TRBV6-6,-,few,TGTGCCAGCAGTTTGGACGGATATACGCAGTATTTT,CASSLDGYTQYF
TRBJ2-7,TRBV4-3,-,-,TGCGCCAGCAGCCAAGACAGGGGACTTGGGTACGAGCAGTACTTC,CASSQDRGLGYEQYF
TRBJ2-3,TRBV13,-,-,TGTGCCAGCAGTCCCCCGGGACCCGGCACAGATACGCAGTATTTT,CASSPPGPGTDTQYF
TRBJ2-1,TRBV28,TRBD1,-,TGTGCCAGCAGCCCGACAGGGGGCACCTACAATGAGCAGTTCTTC,CASSPTGGTYNEQFF
TRBJ2-7,TRBV29-1,TRBD1,-,TGCAGCGTCGCTGGACAGGGGGCCTACGAGCAGTACTTC,CSVAGQGAYEQYF
TRBJ2-3,TRBV5-1,-,-,TGCGCCAGCAGCGCACCTCCAGCGGGCACAGATACGCAGTATTTT,CASSAPPAGTDTQYF
TRBJ2-7,TRBV11-1,TRBD2,-,TGTGCCAGCAGCTCGACTAGCGGGGGCGCGTACGAGCAGTACTTC,CASSSTSGGAYEQYF
TRBJ2-5,TRBV6-5,-,-,TGTGCCAGCAGCATTCCCGGGGTCGGGACCCAGTACTTC,CASSIPGVGTQYF
TRBJ1-2,TRBV10-3,TRBD1,-,TGTGCCATCAGTGAGCTCCGGGACAGCCTTGGCTACACCTTC,CAISELRDSLGYTF
TRBJ1-1,TRBV6-1,-,few,TGTGCCAGCAGTGAAATGGGGGTCTACACTGAAGCTTTCTTT,CASSEMGVYTEAFF
TRBJ2-1,TRBV29-1,-,-,TGCAGCGGACTAGTATTGGGCGAGCAGTTCTTC,CSGLVLGEQFF
TRBJ2-1,TRBV19,-,-,TGTGCCAGTAGTACCCAGTCAGGCGACTACAATGAGCAGTTCTTC,CASSTQSGDYNEQFF
TRBJ1-5,TRBV7-2,-,-,TGTGCCAGCGGCGTCAGTCCAAATCAGCCCCAGCATTTT,CASGVSPNQPQHF